The 13 T cell receptor beta chains listed next were all sequenced from one sample in a study of cytomegalovirus exposure and HLA in healthy donors. Both 60 Vbeta primers and 13 Jbeta primers went into the PCR. The table came from immunoSEQ multiplex PCR; TCRdb's copy has only in-frame clones and leaves some out. The repertoire holds 180,000 or so clones, with 79% as singletons. The specimen sequenced was PBMCs. These receptors were collected from a woman aged 50 to 60 in good health and CMV-seronegative.

The V call is TRBV18, the J call TRBJ2-2; D is ambiguous. CDR3 length equals 11 residues. The germline CDR1 and CDR2 sequences are KGHSH and LQKENI. The germline V and J ends were trimmed by 6 bases and 8 bases, with 7 bases remaining between them. The CDR3 loop reads CASSPVGELFF. The DNA for the CDR3 is TGTGCCAGCTCTCCTGTGGGGGAGCTGTTTTTT.

In this sample, this clone turned up once. The chain joins TRBV10-3 to TRBJ2-5, with a tentative D call TRBD1 (5 bases). Matching the DNA end better, TRBJ2-7 makes the J call doubtful. The CDR3 has 15 residues. In germline, CDR1 is ENHRY, CDR2 SYGVKD. This CDR3 is CAISESARVSYEQYF. The CDR3 DNA reads as TGTGCCATCAGTGAGTCTGCCAGGGTTTCCTACGAGCAGTACTTC.

The chain is built from TRBV4-1 and TRBJ2-1, with 8 positions matching TRBD1. This CDR3 has 17 amino acids. Germline V lookup: CDR1 MGHRA, CDR2 YSYEKL. The J segment lost 7 bases and the V segment lost 0 bases, leaving 11 bases of the junction unmatched. CDR3: CASSQDWYQGAGNEQFF. CDR3 nucleotides: TGCGCCAGCAGCCAAGATTGGTACCAGGGGGCTGGGAATGAGCAGTTCTTC.

Written as DNA, the CDR3 is TGTGCCAGCAGCCATACTCAGCGGGACTCCTACAATGAGCAGTTCTTC. It specifies CASSHTQRDSYNEQFF. The V call is TRBV4-2, the J call TRBJ2-1; 7 nucleotides agree with TRBD2. The junction had 5 bases not matched to a gene; V was cut back by 3 bases and J by 0 bases. The CDR3 loop spans 16 amino acids. Germline CDR1 LGHNA, CDR2 YNFKEQ.

The V call is TRBV6-5, the J call TRBJ2-3; possibly TRBD2 for D (6 bases). Germline assignment: CDR1 MNHEY and CDR2 SVGAGI. There are 14 residues in the CDR3. V lost 6 bases, J lost 7 bases, and 17 bases lay in between. The CDR3 DNA is TGTGCCAGCAGCTCATCCGGGACTCCTAATACGCAGTATTTT. Its protein is CASSSSGTPNTQYF.

The rearrangement uses TRBV9 and TRBJ2-1, with D possibly matching TRBD1 (6 bases). This CDR3 comprises 14 residues. Germline CDR1 reads SGDLS; CDR2 reads YYNGEE. V lost 4 bases to trimming and J lost 5 bases, with 13 bases between them. The CDR3 coding sequence is TGTGCCAGCAGCCCCCAGGGGCTGGACAATGAGCAGTTCTTC. Protein: CASSPQGLDNEQFF.

This clone was picked up one time. V and J are TRBV18 and TRBJ2-1; TRBD1 might be the D (5 bases). Germline values: CDR1 KGHSH, CDR2 LQKENI. The CDR3 covers 17 residues. V gave up 4 bases and J gave up 0 bases, with 16 bases separating them. Written as DNA, the CDR3 is TGTGCCAGCTCACACGATATAGGGGTAGGCTCCTACAATGAGCAGTTCTTC. It is translated as CASSHDIGVGSYNEQFF.

A few counts support this clone. V gene TRBV28 combines with J gene TRBJ2-2; D remains unclear. Germline V lookup: CDR1 MDHEN, CDR2 SYDVKM. With 3 bases removed from V and 0 bases from J, the gap between germline ends came to 11 bases. The CDR3 has 16 residues. The CDR3 spells CASSFYAESNTGELFF. CDR3 coding DNA: TGTGCCAGCAGTTTTTACGCGGAATCGAACACCGGGGAGCTGTTTTTT. The variable domain in full, with the rest retrieved from reference TRBV28 and TRBJ2-2, is DVKVTQSSRYLVKRTGEKVFLECVQDMDHENMFWYRQDPGLGLRLIYFSYDVKMKEKGDIPEGYSVSREKKERFSLILESASTNQTSMYLCASSFYAESNTGELFFGEGSRLTVL.

This chain uses TRBV5-5 with TRBJ2-6; D not certain. The CDR3 is 15 residues long. Germline CDR1 is SGHKS and CDR2 is YYEKEE (reference sequence). With 5 bases removed from V and 4 bases from J, the gap between germline ends came to 13 bases. DNA for the CDR3: TGTGCCAGCAGTCCAGACGGAGTGGGGGCCAACGTCCTGACTTTC. Protein sequence: CASSPDGVGANVLTF.

This chain connects TRBV2 to TRBJ1-5; tentatively, D is TRBD1 (6 bases). V lost 3 bases and J 4 bases, leaving 10 bases between the germline ends. Germline values: CDR1 SNHLY, CDR2 FYNNEI. CDR3 size: 14 residues. The chain's CDR3 is CASSESGANQPQHF. CDR3 in DNA: TGTGCCAGCAGTGAGTCAGGGGCTAATCAGCCCCAGCATTTT.

This rearrangement joins TRBV7-9 to TRBJ1-1; no firm D call. CDR1 and CDR2 from the germline V gene are SEHNR and FQNEAQ (reference sequence). Trimming took 2 bases from V and 2 from J, leaving 6 bases between them. This CDR3 is 13 amino acids long. CDR3: CASSLTSNTEAFF. The CDR3 region has the DNA TGTGCCAGCAGCTTAACGAGCAACACTGAAGCTTTCTTT.

The J gene is TRBJ1-1, the V gene TRBV6-5, with 8 bases identical to TRBD1. V was clipped by 2 bases and J by 3 bases; unmatched bases: 5. The CDR3 contains 15 residues. Germline CDR1 reads MNHEY; CDR2 reads SVGAGI. CDR3 sequence: CASSYRDRRYTEAFF. As DNA, the CDR3 is TGTGCCAGCAGTTACCGGGACAGGAGGTACACTGAAGCTTTCTTT.

This chain joins TRBV7-8 and TRBJ2-7; the D is unclear. With 8 bases removed from V and 0 bases from J, the gap between germline ends came to 8 bases. The CDR3 totals 12 residues. Germline loops: CDR1 SGHVS, CDR2 FQNEAQ. The CDR3 DNA is TGTGCCAGCGGGCAGCCCTCCTACGAGCAGTACTTC. Protein product: CASGQPSYEQYF.